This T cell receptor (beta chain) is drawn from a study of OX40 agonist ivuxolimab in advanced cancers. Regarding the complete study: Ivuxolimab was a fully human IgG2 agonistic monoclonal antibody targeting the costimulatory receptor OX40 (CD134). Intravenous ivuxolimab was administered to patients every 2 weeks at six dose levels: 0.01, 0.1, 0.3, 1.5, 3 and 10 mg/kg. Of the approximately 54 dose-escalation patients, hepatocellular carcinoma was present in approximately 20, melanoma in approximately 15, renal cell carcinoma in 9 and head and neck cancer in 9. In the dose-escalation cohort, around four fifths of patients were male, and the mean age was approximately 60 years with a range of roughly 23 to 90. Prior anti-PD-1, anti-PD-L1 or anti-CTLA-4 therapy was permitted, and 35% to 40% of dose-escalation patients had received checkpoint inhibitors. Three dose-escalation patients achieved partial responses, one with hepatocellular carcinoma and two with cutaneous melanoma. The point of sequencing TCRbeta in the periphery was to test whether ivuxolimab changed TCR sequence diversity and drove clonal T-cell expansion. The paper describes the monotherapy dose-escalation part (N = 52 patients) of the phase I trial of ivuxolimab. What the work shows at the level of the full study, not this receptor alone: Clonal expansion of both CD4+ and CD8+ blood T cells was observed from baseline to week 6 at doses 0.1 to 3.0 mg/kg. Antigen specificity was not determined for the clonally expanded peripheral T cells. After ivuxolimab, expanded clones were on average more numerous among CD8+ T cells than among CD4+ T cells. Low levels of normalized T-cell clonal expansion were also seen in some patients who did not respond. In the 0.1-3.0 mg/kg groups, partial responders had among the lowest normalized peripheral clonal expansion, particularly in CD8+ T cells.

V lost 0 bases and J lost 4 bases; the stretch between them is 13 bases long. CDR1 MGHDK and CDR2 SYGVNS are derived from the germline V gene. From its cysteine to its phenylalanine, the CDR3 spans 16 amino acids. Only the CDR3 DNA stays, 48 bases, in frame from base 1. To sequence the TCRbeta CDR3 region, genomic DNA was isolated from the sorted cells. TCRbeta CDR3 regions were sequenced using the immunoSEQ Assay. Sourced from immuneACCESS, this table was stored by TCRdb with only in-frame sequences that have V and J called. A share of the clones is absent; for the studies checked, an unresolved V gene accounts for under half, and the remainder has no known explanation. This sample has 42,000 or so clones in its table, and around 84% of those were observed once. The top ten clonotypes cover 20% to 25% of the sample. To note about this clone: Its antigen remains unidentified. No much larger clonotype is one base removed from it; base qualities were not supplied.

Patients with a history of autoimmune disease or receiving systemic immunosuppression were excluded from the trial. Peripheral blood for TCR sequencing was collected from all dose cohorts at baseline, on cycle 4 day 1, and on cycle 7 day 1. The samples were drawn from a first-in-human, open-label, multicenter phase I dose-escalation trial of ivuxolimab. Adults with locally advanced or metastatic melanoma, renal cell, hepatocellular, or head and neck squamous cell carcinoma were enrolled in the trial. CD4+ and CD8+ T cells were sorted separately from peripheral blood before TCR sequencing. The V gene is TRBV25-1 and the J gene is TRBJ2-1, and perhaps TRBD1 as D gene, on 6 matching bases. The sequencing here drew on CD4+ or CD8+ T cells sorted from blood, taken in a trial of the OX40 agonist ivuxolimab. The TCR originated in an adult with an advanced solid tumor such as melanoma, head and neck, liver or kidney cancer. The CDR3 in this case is CASSEYRGRNYNEQFF. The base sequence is TGTGCCAGCAGTGAATACAGGGGACGGAATTACAATGAGCAGTTCTTC.